This paragraph covers one T cell receptor (beta chain) sequence. Its antigen is currently unknown. This sample is drawn from a study of CXCR3-negative and CXCR3-positive naive CD8 T cells. Notes on the study in general: CXCR3-expressing naive cells carried TRB CDR3s more hydrophobic than those of CXCR3-negative naive cells. Partially decreased CXCR3 expression was recorded after cryopreservation, and fresh PBMCs were used in most assays.

With around 300,000 cells each, the CD8+ T cell subsets were individually sorted in triplicate. Naive CD8+ T cells displayed a CD45RO-CCR7+CD27+CD95- phenotype. cDNA libraries for TRB were generated by 5' RACE incorporating UMI labels. TCRdb reprocessed the 5' RACE reads; each CDR3 protein has one entry and no DNA is given. The sample includes tens of thousands of distinct CDR3 sequences. This clonotype originated in a human donor in good health. Some clones in this sample may be carry-over from other donors' samples. Sequencing was done on a sample of naive CXCR3+ CD8+ T cells from blood. Regarding subset: CD45RO-CCR7+CD27+CD95- naive CD8+ T cells expressing CXCR3 (TNR3+).

CDR3 in amino acids: CASSYFVSPHEQYF. This chain links TRBV6-2 or TRBV6-3 with TRBJ2-7. The germline CDR1 and CDR2 sequences are MNHEY and SVGEGT. CDR3 length: 14 amino acids.